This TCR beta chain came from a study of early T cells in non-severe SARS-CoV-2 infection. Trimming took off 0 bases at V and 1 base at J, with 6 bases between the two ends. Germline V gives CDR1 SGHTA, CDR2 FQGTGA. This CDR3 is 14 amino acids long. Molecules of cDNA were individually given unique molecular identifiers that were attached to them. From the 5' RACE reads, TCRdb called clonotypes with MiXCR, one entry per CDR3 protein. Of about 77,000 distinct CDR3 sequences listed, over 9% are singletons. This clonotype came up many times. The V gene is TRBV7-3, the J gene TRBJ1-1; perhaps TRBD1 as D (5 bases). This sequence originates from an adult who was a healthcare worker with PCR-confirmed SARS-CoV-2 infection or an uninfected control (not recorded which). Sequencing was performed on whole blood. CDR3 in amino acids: CASSLTDTNTEAFF. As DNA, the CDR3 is TGTGCCAGCAGCTTAACGGACACGAACACTGAAGCTTTCTTT.